This T cell receptor (beta chain) was sequenced in a study of blood T cell repertoires in COVID-19. As handled by the study authors: For nucleated cells, counts were estimated from reference gene primer amplification. Data came from immunoSEQ multiplex PCR; TCRdb stores just in-frame clones and leaves some out. D and trimming were read from the DNA, whereas the V and J calls and clone size are those reported in that table. The table lists about 75,000 clones, roughly 86% of them singletons, with approximately 6.4% in the top ten. The sequenced material came from peripheral blood. The source of this sequence is a woman aged 50 to 65 with acute or convalescent COVID-19.

CDR3 amino acids: CASSGAAPYEQYF. CDR3 nucleotides: TGTGCCAGCAGCGGAGCGGCTCCCTACGAGCAGTACTTC. The J gene is TRBJ2-7, the V gene TRBV5-4; tentatively, D is TRBD2 (5 bases). Germline CDR1 and CDR2: SGHNT and YYREEE (reference sequence). Trimming removed 4 bases at V and 2 bases at J, with 10 bases between. This CDR3 region has 13 residues.